The clone carrying this T cell receptor (beta chain) was found many times. Its antigen remains unknown. Amplification of TCR beta CDR3 regions was performed using RNA transcripts as template. HTBI primers were employed in a first-round RT-PCR of the TCR CDR3. TCRdb redid the calling of the multiplex PCR reads with MiXCR, one entry per CDR3 protein. This sample yields roughly 240,000 distinct CDR3 sequences, of which roughly 15% are seen a single time; 28% belongs to the top ten. CDR3 length equals 15 residues. Germline CDR1 reads LNHNV; CDR2 reads YYDKDF (reference sequence). V trimming: 5 bases; J trimming: 6 bases; junction bases outside the gene matches: 9. These data belong to a study of T cells in Graves' hyperthyroidism and ophthalmopathy. Whole-study findings and limits: The majority of expanded thyroid clonotypes above 0.001 also appeared in blood.

The chain joins TRBV15 to TRBJ2-3; the match to TRBD1 covers 9 bases. This clonotype was obtained from a woman between 18 and 29 years old with Graves' ophthalmopathy. The sequenced material came from blood. The CDR3 sequence is CATSGGDRVDDTQYF. DNA for the CDR3: TGTGCCACCAGCGGGGGGGACAGGGTAGACGATACGCAGTATTTT.